This paragraph covers one TCR beta chain sequence. Its target is not known. These data are taken from a study of T-cell memory formation after mild COVID-19. Study-wide results and caveats: Largely, contracting CD4+ clones fell within CM and EM, and contracting CD8+ clones within EMRA. Pre-infection memory showed some responding clones, and this suggested that cross-reactive memory joined.

Constant-segment primers served in 5'RACE that generated TCR alpha and TCR beta cDNA libraries bearing sample barcodes and UMIs. One entry per CDR3 protein, called by TCRdb with MiXCR from the 5' RACE reads. The profile shows approximately 210,000 distinct CDR3 sequences, approximately 16% of them singletons. Trimming stripped 1 base from V and 0 bases from J, with 9 bases between. This CDR3 is 15 amino acids long. The origin of this receptor is an adult woman who had mild COVID-19 (a few samples of this study predate the infection). Cell type and time point are not known. Sequenced sample: PBMCs or a T cell subset sorted from them (not recorded which). The V gene is TRBV12-3 or TRBV12-4, the J gene TRBJ1-2, with D maybe TRBD1 (5 bases). CDR3 amino acids: CASSLGGLPNYGYTF. CDR3 DNA sequence: TGTGCCAGCAGTTTAGGGGGGTTGCCTAACTATGGCTACACCTTC.